This T cell receptor beta chain appears in the sequencing data of a study of technical replicates of blood from several donors. Assay used: immunoSEQ multiplex PCR; TCRdb lists only in-frame clones, some missing. The sample carries 65,000 to 80,000 clones, 85% to 95% recorded once. From germline, CDR1 is SNHLY and CDR2 FYNNEI. After removal of 5 bases from V and 7 bases from J, the junction contained 8 bases not matched to a gene. The CDR3 length is 14 residues. The chain links TRBV2 to TRBJ2-4; 7 bases agree with TRBD1. The sequencing sample was made of T cells isolated from PBMCs. This clonotype originated in a human donor in good health. The DNA for the CDR3 is TGTGCCAGCAGTTGGGGGACAGAAGAGAACATTCAGTACTTC. Its translation is CASSWGTEENIQYF.